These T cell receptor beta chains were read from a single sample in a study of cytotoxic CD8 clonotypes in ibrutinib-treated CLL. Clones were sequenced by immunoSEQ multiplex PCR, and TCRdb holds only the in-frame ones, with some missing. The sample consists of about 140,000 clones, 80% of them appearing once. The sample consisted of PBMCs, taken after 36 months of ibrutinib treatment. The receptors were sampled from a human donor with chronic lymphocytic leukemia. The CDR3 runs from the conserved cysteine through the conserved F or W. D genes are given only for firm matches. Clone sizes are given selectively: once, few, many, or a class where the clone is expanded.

CDR3aa: CASSLDRAFEDTQYF
CDR3nt: TGCGCCAGCAGCCTGGACAGGGCGTTCGAAGATACGCAGTATTTT
d_gene: TRBD1
j_gene: TRBJ2-3
abundance: NA
len: 15
v_gene: TRBV5-1

CDR3aa: CASSTTGETQYF
CDR3nt: TGTGCCAGCAGTACCACGGGGGAGACCCAGTACTTC
d_gene: NA
j_gene: TRBJ2-5
abundance: NA
len: 12
v_gene: TRBV28

CDR3aa: CASSRPGRGGDNYGYTF
CDR3nt: TGTGCCAGCAGCCGCCCCGGCAGGGGCGGTGATAACTATGGCTACACCTTC
d_gene: NA
j_gene: TRBJ1-2
abundance: NA
len: 17
v_gene: TRBV14

CDR3aa: CASNQVGGAGEDYEQYF
CDR3nt: TGTGCCAGCAACCAGGTTGGAGGGGCAGGGGAGGACTACGAGCAGTACTTC
d_gene: NA
j_gene: TRBJ2-7
abundance: NA
len: 17
v_gene: TRBV11-2

CDR3aa: CASSLGPGETQYF
CDR3nt: TGTGCCAGCAGCTTAGGTCCGGGGGAGACCCAGTACTTC
d_gene: NA
j_gene: TRBJ2-5
abundance: NA
len: 13
v_gene: TRBV7-3

CDR3aa: CASSFGQGREKLFF
CDR3nt: TGCGCCAGCAGCTTCGGACAGGGGCGGGAAAAACTGTTTTTT
d_gene: TRBD1
j_gene: TRBJ1-4
abundance: NA
len: 14
v_gene: TRBV5-1

CDR3aa: CASSLGETTYEQYF
CDR3nt: TGTGCCAGCAGCTTAGGTGAGACCACCTACGAGCAGTACTTC
d_gene: NA
j_gene: TRBJ2-7
abundance: few
len: 14
v_gene: TRBV7-9

CDR3aa: CASSSDGKAYGYTF
CDR3nt: TGTGCCAGCAGCTCCGACGGTAAGGCCTATGGCTACACCTTC
d_gene: NA
j_gene: TRBJ1-2
abundance: NA
len: 14
v_gene: TRBV5-4

CDR3aa: CASLSGRAYNSPLHF
CDR3nt: TGTGCCAGTCTATCAGGGAGGGCCTATAATTCACCCCTCCACTTT
d_gene: NA
j_gene: TRBJ1-6
abundance: NA
len: 15
v_gene: TRBV6-1

CDR3aa: CASRTGNYEQYF
CDR3nt: TGCGCCAGCAGGACAGGGAACTACGAGCAGTACTTC
d_gene: TRBD1
j_gene: TRBJ2-7
abundance: NA
len: 12
v_gene: TRBV10-1

CDR3aa: CASSLDRGASYEQYF
CDR3nt: TGTGCCAGCAGCTTAGACAGGGGGGCCTCCTACGAGCAGTACTTC
d_gene: TRBD1
j_gene: TRBJ2-7
abundance: NA
len: 15
v_gene: TRBV7-6

CDR3aa: CASSLGGYAMNTEAFF
CDR3nt: TGTGCCAGCAGCCTGGGAGGATATGCTATGAACACTGAAGCTTTCTTT
d_gene: NA
j_gene: TRBJ1-1
abundance: NA
len: 16
v_gene: TRBV2

CDR3aa: CASSGFWGSSYNEQFF
CDR3nt: TGTGCCAGCAGCGGGTTCTGGGGCAGCTCCTACAATGAGCAGTTCTTC
d_gene: NA
j_gene: TRBJ2-1
abundance: NA
len: 16
v_gene: TRBV27

CDR3aa: CASSLQPSGPGRGTEAFF
CDR3nt: TGCGCCAGCAGCTTACAACCATCAGGGCCCGGCCGAGGGACTGAAGCTTTCTTT
d_gene: NA
j_gene: TRBJ1-1
abundance: NA
len: 18
v_gene: TRBV5-1

CDR3aa: CSVGGRALQETQYF
CDR3nt: TGCAGCGTTGGCGGGAGGGCGCTTCAAGAGACCCAGTACTTC
d_gene: TRBD2
j_gene: TRBJ2-5
abundance: NA
len: 14
v_gene: TRBV29-1

CDR3aa: CASSFSQTEAFF
CDR3nt: TGTGCCAGCAGTTTCTCGCAGACTGAAGCTTTCTTT
d_gene: NA
j_gene: TRBJ1-1
abundance: medium-sized
len: 12
v_gene: TRBV28

CDR3aa: CASSFGQSREQYF
CDR3nt: TGTGCCAGCAGCTTCGGACAGTCACGCGAGCAGTACTTC
d_gene: NA
j_gene: TRBJ2-7
abundance: NA
len: 13
v_gene: TRBV5-6

CDR3aa: CASSIPSGGASSYNEQFF
CDR3nt: TGTGCCAGTAGTATACCTAGCGGGGGGGCCAGCTCCTACAATGAGCAGTTCTTC
d_gene: TRBD2
j_gene: TRBJ2-1
abundance: NA
len: 18
v_gene: TRBV19

CDR3aa: CASSGATGPANYGYTF
CDR3nt: TGCGCCAGCAGTGGGGCGACGGGACCCGCTAACTATGGCTACACCTTC
d_gene: NA
j_gene: TRBJ1-2
abundance: few
len: 16
v_gene: TRBV10-2

CDR3aa: CSVQGRGSSTEAFF
CDR3nt: TGCAGCGTTCAGGGCAGGGGGTCTAGCACTGAAGCTTTCTTT
d_gene: TRBD1
j_gene: TRBJ1-1
abundance: NA
len: 14
v_gene: TRBV29-1

CDR3aa: CASSLTQSMNTEAFF
CDR3nt: TGTGCCAGCAGCTTAACGCAGTCCATGAACACTGAAGCTTTCTTT
d_gene: NA
j_gene: TRBJ1-1
abundance: NA
len: 15
v_gene: TRBV13

CDR3aa: CASGLRPGSTDTQYF
CDR3nt: TGTGCTAGTGGTCTCCGTCCCGGGAGCACAGATACGCAGTATTTT
d_gene: NA
j_gene: TRBJ2-3
abundance: NA
len: 15
v_gene: TRBV12-5

CDR3aa: CASRADRGRIYGYTF
CDR3nt: TGTGCCAGCAGAGCCGACAGGGGGCGCATCTATGGCTACACCTTC
d_gene: TRBD1
j_gene: TRBJ1-2
abundance: NA
len: 15
v_gene: TRBV2

CDR3aa: CSVFRGGLAGGSNIQYF
CDR3nt: TGCAGCGTCTTCAGGGGGGGACTAGCGGGGGGATCAAACATTCAGTACTTC
d_gene: TRBD2
j_gene: TRBJ2-4
abundance: once
len: 17
v_gene: TRBV29-1

CDR3aa: CASRVSGSYEQYF
CDR3nt: TGTGCCAGCCGCGTTTCAGGCTCCTACGAGCAGTACTTC
d_gene: NA
j_gene: TRBJ2-7
abundance: NA
len: 13
v_gene: TRBV5-6

CDR3aa: CASSLGLAGKNEQFF
CDR3nt: TGTGCCAGCAGCTTGGGGCTAGCGGGGAAAAATGAGCAGTTCTTC
d_gene: TRBD2
j_gene: TRBJ2-1
abundance: NA
len: 15
v_gene: TRBV5-4

CDR3aa: CASMGGMNTEAFF
CDR3nt: TGTGCCAGCATGGGGGGCATGAACACTGAAGCTTTCTTT
d_gene: NA
j_gene: TRBJ1-1
abundance: NA
len: 13
v_gene: TRBV6-6